Below, one T cell receptor beta chain is given with its context. Its antigen is unknown. This PCR relied on a set of 60 Vbeta primers and 13 Jbeta primers. The assay was immunoSEQ multiplex PCR, and TCRdb's table has in-frame clones only and misses some. This table holds about 190,000 clones, roughly three quarters found once. This sample is drawn from a study of cytomegalovirus exposure and HLA in healthy donors. Whole-study findings and limits: There were reportedly fewer N-insertions in an Asian-associated ancestry cluster than the roughly 670-donor mean, in a later analysis. The study labeled 180 or so TCR beta chains cytomegalovirus-associated. DRB1 showed the most TCR associations and HLA-C the fewest in a later analysis, as rates varied by HLA locus.

The germline gives CDR1 MNHEY, CDR2 SVGAGI. Trimming took 10 bases from V and 7 from J; bases not matched to a gene: 12. The CDR3 sequence is 14 residues long. The receptor comes from a young woman in good health and CMV-seronegative. The chain recombines TRBV6-5 with TRBJ2-1; 8 nucleotides line up with TRBD1. Sequencing input: PBMCs. This CDR3 is CATSYRGAGNEQFF. The CDR3 nucleotides read TGTGCCACCTCCTACAGGGGGGCGGGGAATGAGCAGTTCTTC.